This record concerns one T cell receptor (beta chain) sequence. Its matching antigen is unknown. These data are taken from a study of T cells expressing NK-cell markers. On the study more broadly: CD3+CD56+NKG2C+, CD3+CD56+NKG2C- and CD3+CD56-NKG2C+ T cells, once sorted, supplied the TCR beta repertoires. Study-wide results and limits: A few of the donors also had these clonotypes leading their CD3+CD56-NKG2C+ fraction.

There are 15 residues in the CDR3. The germline V gene encodes CDR1 LGHDT and CDR2 YNNKEL (reference sequence). The cDNA for TCR beta came from 5'RACE template switching with UMIs. TCRdb reanalyzed the 5' RACE reads, giving one entry per CDR3 protein sequence and no DNA. In all, the sample yields roughly 450,000 distinct CDR3 sequences. The source material was blood T cells: a sorted CD56 or NKG2C T cell subset, CD4+ or CD8+ T cells, or bulk PBMC T cells (not recorded which). The chain joins TRBV3-1 to TRBJ2-1; the TCRdb call, TRBD1, lacks DNA for checking. The origin of this receptor is a woman in her forties or fifties in good health. The CDR3 spells CASSQSLGSYNEQFF.